Below, 22 T cell receptor beta chains from the same sample are listed, as sequenced in a study of cytomegalovirus exposure and HLA in healthy donors. In the PCR, 60 Vbeta and 13 Jbeta primers were used. Assay used: immunoSEQ multiplex PCR; TCRdb lists only in-frame clones, some missing. The table lists 120,000 or so clones, approximately 15% of them singletons. Sample: PBMCs. Source of these receptors: a woman between 18 and 29 years old in good health and CMV-seronegative.

The chain has TRBV19 and TRBJ2-1; 8 bases are a match to TRBD2. Losses at the gene ends were 2 bases for V and 2 bases for J; bases not matched to a gene: 2. CDR1 is LNHDA, CDR2 SQIVND, per germline (reference sequence). CDR3 length: 15 amino acids. DNA of the CDR3: TGTGCCAGTAGTATAACGGGAGGGCCCTACAATGAGCAGTTCTTC. This gives the protein CASSITGGPYNEQFF.

This clone was counted only a few times. The chain combines TRBV6-1 with TRBJ2-1; 11 nucleotides match TRBD2. Germline assignment: CDR1 MNHNS and CDR2 SASEGT. The CDR3 is made up of 16 amino acids. The V and J ends lost 3 bases and 2 bases, in that order; junction bases with no gene match: 3. The CDR3 DNA is TGTGCCAGCAGTGAGACTAGCGGGGAACCCTACAATGAGCAGTTCTTC. Protein product: CASSETSGEPYNEQFF.

In its sample, this clone was seen many times. The chain has TRBV10-1 and TRBJ2-1; 7 bases fit TRBD1. Per the germline V gene, CDR1 is WNHNN and CDR2 is SYGVQD (reference sequence). The ends lost 0 bases at V and 4 bases at J; junction bases unmatched: 3. The CDR3 is 15 amino acids. CDR3 loop: CASSESGGAYNEQFF. The CDR3 DNA reads TGCGCCAGCAGTGAGTCAGGGGGCGCATACAATGAGCAGTTCTTC.

This clone occurred a few times. The V and J genes are TRBV15 and TRBJ1-5; a possible D gene is TRBD1 (6 bases). In germline, CDR1 is LNHNV, CDR2 YYDKDF (reference sequence). This CDR3 is 15 amino acids long. V lost 0 bases to trimming and J lost 7 bases, with 13 bases between them. This CDR3 is CATSRDRVQGQPQHF. The CDR3 nucleotides read TGTGCCACCAGCAGAGACCGGGTGCAGGGGCAGCCCCAGCATTTT.

In this sample, this clone turned up many times. The chain recombines TRBV6-4 with TRBJ2-6, with a weak D call TRBD1 (5 bases). The V and J ends lost 4 bases and 4 bases respectively, with 8 bases between them. Looked up from germline, CDR1 is MRHNA and CDR2 is SNTAGT. The CDR3 spans 14 residues. In DNA form, the CDR3 reads TGTGCCAGCAGTGCGGACATGGGGGCCAACGTCCTGACTTTC. Residues: CASSADMGANVLTF.

This chain connects TRBV19 to TRBJ1-5; the match to TRBD1 covers 8 bases. Germline V gives CDR1 LNHDA, CDR2 SQIVND (reference sequence). This CDR3 comprises 14 residues. The trim removed 5 bases at V and 4 bases at J, leaving 4 bases unmatched. The CDR3 reads CASSPGQGNQPQHF. The DNA of the CDR3 is TGTGCCAGTAGTCCAGGACAGGGAAATCAGCCCCAGCATTTT.

There are a few counts of this clone. The CDR3 nucleotides read TGTGCCAGCAGCGCTCGGACTAGCCGGGTTGAGCAGTTCTTC. Translation gives CASSARTSRVEQFF. The rearrangement links TRBV7-9 to TRBJ2-1, with 8 bases fitting TRBD2. CDR1 is SEHNR and CDR2 is FQNEAQ in the germline V gene (reference sequence). CDR3 length: 14 amino acids. With V trimmed by 5 bases and J by 9 bases, 9 bases remained unmatched.

V gene TRBV6-5 combines with J gene TRBJ2-1; D might be TRBD2 (7 bases). The germline V gene encodes CDR1 MNHEY and CDR2 SVGAGI. Trimming stripped 7 bases from V and 9 bases from J, with 19 bases between. This CDR3 has 14 amino acids. CDR3: CASTTTGGGGEQFF. For the CDR3, the DNA is TGTGCCAGCACCACGACGGGGGGAGGGGGTGAGCAGTTCTTC.

This clone came up a few times. This chain links TRBV6-1 with TRBJ2-2, with D possibly TRBD1 on 6 matching bases. Trimming cost V 3 bases and J 1 base, with 9 bases left between them. The germline gives CDR1 MNHNS, CDR2 SASEGT. This CDR3 spans 15 amino acids. The CDR3 loop is CASSELTGNTGELFF. The DNA for the CDR3 is TGTGCCAGCAGTGAGCTGACAGGGAACACCGGGGAGCTGTTTTTT.

J is TRBJ1-1 and V is TRBV5-1; D is perhaps TRBD1 (6 bases). The CDR3 has 15 residues. V lost 4 bases to trimming and J lost 4 bases, with 17 bases between them. The germline V gene encodes CDR1 SGHRS and CDR2 YFSETQ. CDR3 protein: CASSPTFQGITEAFF. Written as DNA, the CDR3 is TGCGCCAGCAGCCCCACCTTCCAGGGGATCACTGAAGCTTTCTTT.

This sequence joins TRBV5-1 and TRBJ1-3, with D unclear. The germline CDR1 and CDR2 sequences are SGHRS and YFSETQ. This CDR3 region has 16 residues. V lost 6 bases, J lost 0 bases, and 16 bases lay in between. This CDR3 is CASIDLSTISGNTIYF. For the CDR3, the DNA is TGCGCCAGCATCGATTTGAGTACTATCTCTGGAAACACCATATATTTT.

This clone was observed a few times. This rearrangement joins TRBV6-5 to TRBJ1-5; 11 nucleotides match TRBD1. The CDR3 has 13 amino acids. Germline assignment: CDR1 MNHEY and CDR2 SVGAGI. V lost 6 bases to trimming and J lost 5 bases; unmatched junction nucleotides: 0. The CDR3 loop is CASRGQGDQPQHF. In DNA form, the CDR3 reads TGTGCCAGCAGGGGACAGGGGGATCAGCCCCAGCATTTT.

The chain combines TRBV10-1 with TRBJ2-2; D remains unclear. There are 13 residues in the CDR3. Trimming cost V 6 bases and J 4 bases, with 9 bases left between them. Looked up from germline, CDR1 is WNHNN and CDR2 is SYGVQD (reference sequence). This CDR3 reads CASSPTVTGELFF. The CDR3 coding sequence is TGCGCCAGCAGCCCTACGGTCACCGGGGAGCTGTTTTTT.

The CDR3 protein is CASSRDRGPYEQYF. Here the CDR3 DNA reads TGTGCCAGCAGCCGGGACAGGGGACCCTACGAGCAGTACTTC. The chain combines TRBV5-6 with TRBJ2-7; 10 positions match TRBD1. CDR3 size: 14 residues. The V and J ends lost 4 bases and 2 bases, in that order; junction bases with no gene match: 3. Looked up from germline, CDR1 is SGHDT and CDR2 is YYEEEE.

This clone turned up a few times. This sequence joins TRBV23-1 and TRBJ1-6; 10 bases are a match to TRBD1. TRBV23-1 is assigned to the ORF class and has an uncertain function. This CDR3 contains 16 residues. The V segment lost 4 bases and the J segment 7 bases; nucleotides outside the gene matches: 7. The CDR3 sequence: CASSREGTGENSPLHF. CDR3 coding DNA: TGCGCCAGCAGTCGAGAGGGGACAGGGGAGAATTCACCCCTCCACTTT.

Only a few counts were recorded for this clone. The chain links TRBV7-9 to TRBJ2-1; maybe TRBD2 (6 bases). V lost 1 base and J 6 bases, leaving 16 bases between the germline ends. Germline loops: CDR1 SEHNR, CDR2 FQNEAQ (reference sequence). The CDR3 loop spans 16 amino acids. The CDR3 DNA reads TGTGCCAGCAGCTTAGGGCGGGGAAGGACGAGCAATGAGCAGTTCTTC. Protein sequence: CASSLGRGRTSNEQFF.

For the CDR3, the DNA is TGTGCCAGCGAACAGGACTGGGGGGGGTACAATCAGCCCCAGCATTTT. Protein: CASEQDWGGYNQPQHF. The V and J genes are TRBV19 and TRBJ1-5, with a possible D match to TRBD1 (5 bases). This CDR3 has 16 residues. V lost 9 bases, J lost 3 bases, and 21 bases lay in between. Germline CDR1 and CDR2: LNHDA and SQIVND (reference sequence). Complete variable domain (other parts from reference TRBV19 and TRBJ1-5): DGGITQSPKYLFRKEGQNVTLSCEQNLNHDAMYWYRQDPGQGLRLIYYSQIVNDFQKGDIAEGYSVSREKKESFPLTVTSAQKNPTAFYLCASEQDWGGYNQPQHFGDGTRLSIL.

In its sample, this clone was seen a few times. The chain couples TRBV30 to TRBJ2-7, with 11 bases fitting TRBD1. Germline V CDR1 and CDR2: GTSNPN, SVGIG (reference sequence). The CDR3 has 17 residues. V lost 0 bases and J lost 4; bases outside the gene matches: 11. The DNA of the CDR3 is TGTGCCTGGAGTGTTGGGTTGAGGACAGGGGGCGGGTACGAGCAGTACTTC. Protein: CAWSVGLRTGGGYEQYF.

The J gene is TRBJ1-1, the V gene TRBV6-1, with D hard to call. Trimming left V 7 bases short and J 0 bases short, with 9 bases between. CDR1 and CDR2 (germline): MNHNS, SASEGT. The CDR3 covers 13 residues. The chain's CDR3 is CASKPGLNTEAFF. The CDR3 DNA is TGTGCCAGCAAACCAGGCCTGAACACTGAAGCTTTCTTT.

This clone was seen a few times. The chain combines TRBV7-8 with TRBJ1-5, with TRBD1 matching over 8 bases. This CDR3 contains 17 residues. With 5 bases clipped from V and 2 bases from J, the junction kept 11 bases outside the gene matches. Germline values: CDR1 SGHVS, CDR2 FQNEAQ. Written as DNA, the CDR3 is TGTGCCAGCAGCCCCGGCCCAGGGGGCACCGGCAATCAGCCCCAGCATTTT. Residues: CASSPGPGGTGNQPQHF.

V usage is TRBV6-5 and J usage is TRBJ1-3, with 8 nucleotides matching TRBD1. The CDR3 covers 16 residues. Unmatched junction bases numbered 5, after V lost 4 bases and J lost 0 bases. The germline V gene has CDR1 MNHEY and CDR2 SVGAGI. This CDR3 is CASSWGQAGSGNTIYF. In DNA, the CDR3 is TGTGCCAGCAGTTGGGGACAGGCAGGCTCTGGAAACACCATATATTTT.

This clone was observed a few times. This sequence joins TRBV30 and TRBJ1-4, with D maybe TRBD1 (6 bases). This CDR3 spans 12 amino acids. Looked up from germline, CDR1 is GTSNPN and CDR2 is SVGIG (reference sequence). Trimming stripped 8 bases from V and 8 bases from J, with 15 bases between. DNA for the CDR3: TGTGCCGGAACAGGGTCGGGAGAAAAACTGTTTTTT. Protein sequence: CAGTGSGEKLFF.